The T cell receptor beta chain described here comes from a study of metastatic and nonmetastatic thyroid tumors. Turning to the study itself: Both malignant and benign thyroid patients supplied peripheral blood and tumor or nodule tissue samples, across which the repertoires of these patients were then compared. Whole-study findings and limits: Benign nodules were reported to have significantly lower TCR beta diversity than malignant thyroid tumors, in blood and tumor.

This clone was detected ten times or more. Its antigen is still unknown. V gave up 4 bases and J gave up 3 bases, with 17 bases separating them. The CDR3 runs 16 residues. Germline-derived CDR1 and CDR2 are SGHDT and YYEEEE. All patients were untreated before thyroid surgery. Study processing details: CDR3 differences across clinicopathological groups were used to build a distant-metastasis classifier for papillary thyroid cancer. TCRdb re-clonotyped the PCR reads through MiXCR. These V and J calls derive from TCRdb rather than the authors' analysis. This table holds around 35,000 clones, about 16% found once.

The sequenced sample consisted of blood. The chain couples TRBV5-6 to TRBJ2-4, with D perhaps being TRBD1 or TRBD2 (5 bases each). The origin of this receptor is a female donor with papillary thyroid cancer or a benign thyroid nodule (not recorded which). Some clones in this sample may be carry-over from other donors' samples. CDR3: CASSRWGSTNKNIQYF. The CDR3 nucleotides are TGTGCCAGCAGCCGTTGGGGGAGTACAAACAAAAACATTCAGTACTTC.